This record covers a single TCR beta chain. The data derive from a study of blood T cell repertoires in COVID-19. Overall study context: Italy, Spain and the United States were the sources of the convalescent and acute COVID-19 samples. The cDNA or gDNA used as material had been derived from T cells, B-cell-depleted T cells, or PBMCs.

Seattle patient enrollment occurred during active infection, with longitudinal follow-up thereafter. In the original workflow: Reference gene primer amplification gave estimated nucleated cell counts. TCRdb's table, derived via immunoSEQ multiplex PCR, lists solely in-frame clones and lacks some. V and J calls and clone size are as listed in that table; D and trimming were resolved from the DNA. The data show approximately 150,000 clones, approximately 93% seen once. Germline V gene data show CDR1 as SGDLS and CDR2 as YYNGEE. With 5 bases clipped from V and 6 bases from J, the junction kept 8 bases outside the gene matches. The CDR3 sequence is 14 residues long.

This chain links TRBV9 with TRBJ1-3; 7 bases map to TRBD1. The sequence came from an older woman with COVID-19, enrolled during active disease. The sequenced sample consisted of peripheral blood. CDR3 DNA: TGTGCCAGCAGTGAGGGGGCGTGGGAAAACACCATATATTTT. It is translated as CASSEGAWENTIYF.